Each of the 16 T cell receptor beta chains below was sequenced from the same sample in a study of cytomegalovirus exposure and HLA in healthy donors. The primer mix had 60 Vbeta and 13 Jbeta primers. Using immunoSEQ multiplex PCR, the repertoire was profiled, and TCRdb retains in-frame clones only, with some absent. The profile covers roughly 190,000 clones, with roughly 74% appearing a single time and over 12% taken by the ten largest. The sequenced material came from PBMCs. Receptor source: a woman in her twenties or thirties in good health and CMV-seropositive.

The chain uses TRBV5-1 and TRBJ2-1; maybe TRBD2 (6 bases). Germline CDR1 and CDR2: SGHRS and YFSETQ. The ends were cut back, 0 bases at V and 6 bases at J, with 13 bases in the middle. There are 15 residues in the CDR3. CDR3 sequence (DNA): TGCGCCAGCAGCTTGGTGGCGGGGTATCTCAATGAGCAGTTCTTC. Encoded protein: CASSLVAGYLNEQFF.

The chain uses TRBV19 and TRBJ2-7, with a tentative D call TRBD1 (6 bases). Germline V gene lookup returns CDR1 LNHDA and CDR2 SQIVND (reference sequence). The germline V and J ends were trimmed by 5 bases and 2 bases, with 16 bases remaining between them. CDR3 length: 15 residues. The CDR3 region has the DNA TGTGCCAGTAGTGCCGCCGGGACACCACCCTACGAGCAGTACTTC. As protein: CASSAAGTPPYEQYF.

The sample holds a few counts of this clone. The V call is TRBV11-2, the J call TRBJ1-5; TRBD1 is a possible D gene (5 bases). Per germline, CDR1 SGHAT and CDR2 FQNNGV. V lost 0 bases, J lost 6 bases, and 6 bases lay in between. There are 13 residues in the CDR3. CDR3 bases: TGTGCCAGCAGCTTAGACAGGGCTCAGCCCCAGCATTTT. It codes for CASSLDRAQPQHF.

This CDR3 reads CATSTGRTGIGYGYTF. Written as DNA, the CDR3 is TGTGCCACCAGCACCGGACGGACAGGGATCGGCTATGGCTACACCTTC. This rearrangement joins TRBV15 to TRBJ1-2; TRBD1 matches at 8 bases. The length of the CDR3 is 16 residues. V shed 4 bases, J shed 4 bases, and the junction held 11 bases outside the gene matches. The germline V gene encodes CDR1 LNHNV and CDR2 YYDKDF (reference sequence).

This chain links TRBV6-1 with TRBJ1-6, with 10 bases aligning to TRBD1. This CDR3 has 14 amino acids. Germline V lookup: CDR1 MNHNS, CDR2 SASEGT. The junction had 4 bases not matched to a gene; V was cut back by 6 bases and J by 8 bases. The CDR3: CASRGTGADSPLHF. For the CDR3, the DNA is TGTGCCAGCAGGGGGACAGGGGCAGATTCACCCCTCCACTTT.

Here the CDR3 DNA reads TGCGCCAGCAGCCTAAGACAGGGGGCCGAAGAAAAACTGTTTTTT. This gives the protein CASSLRQGAEEKLFF. The V gene is TRBV5-1, the J gene TRBJ1-4; 10 bases are a match to TRBD1. Germline CDR1 and CDR2: SGHRS and YFSETQ. V shed 4 bases, J shed 8 bases, and the junction held 8 bases outside the gene matches. This CDR3 is 15 amino acids long.

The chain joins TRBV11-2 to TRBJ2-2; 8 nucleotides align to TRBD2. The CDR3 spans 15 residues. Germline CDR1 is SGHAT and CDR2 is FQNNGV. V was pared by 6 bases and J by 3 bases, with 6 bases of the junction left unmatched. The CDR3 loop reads CASSLPAGDTGELFF. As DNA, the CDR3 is TGTGCCAGCAGTCTCCCAGCGGGGGACACCGGGGAGCTGTTTTTT.

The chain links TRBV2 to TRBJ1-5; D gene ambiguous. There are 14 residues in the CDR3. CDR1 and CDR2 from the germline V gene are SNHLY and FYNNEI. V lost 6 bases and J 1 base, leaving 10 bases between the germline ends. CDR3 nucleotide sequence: TGTGCCAGCAGCCCCTCGGAGAGCAATCAGCCCCAGCATTTT. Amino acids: CASSPSESNQPQHF.

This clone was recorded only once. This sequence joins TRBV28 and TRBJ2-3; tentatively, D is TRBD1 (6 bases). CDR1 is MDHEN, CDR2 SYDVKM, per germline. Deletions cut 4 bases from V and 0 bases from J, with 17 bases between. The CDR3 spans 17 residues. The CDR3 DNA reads TGTGCCAGCAGTTCCGCCCAGACAGGCGGTAGCACAGATACGCAGTATTTT. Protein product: CASSSAQTGGSTDTQYF.

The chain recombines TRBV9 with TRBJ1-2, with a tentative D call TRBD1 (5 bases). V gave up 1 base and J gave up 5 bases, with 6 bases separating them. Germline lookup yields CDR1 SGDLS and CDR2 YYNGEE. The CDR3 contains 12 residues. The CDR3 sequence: CASSVRGYGYTF. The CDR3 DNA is TGTGCCAGCAGCGTAAGGGGTTATGGCTACACCTTC.

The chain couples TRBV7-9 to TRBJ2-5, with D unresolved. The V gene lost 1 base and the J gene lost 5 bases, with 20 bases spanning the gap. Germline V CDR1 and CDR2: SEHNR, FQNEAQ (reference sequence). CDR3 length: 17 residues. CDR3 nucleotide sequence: TGTGCCAGCAGCTTAGGCGTACAGCCCAGGTTTATGGAGACCCAGTACTTC. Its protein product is CASSLGVQPRFMETQYF.

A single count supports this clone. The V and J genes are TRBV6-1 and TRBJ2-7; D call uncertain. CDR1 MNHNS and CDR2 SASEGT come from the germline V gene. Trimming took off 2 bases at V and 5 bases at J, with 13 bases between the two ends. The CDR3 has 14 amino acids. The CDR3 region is CASSEFTERDEQYF. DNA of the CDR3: TGTGCCAGCAGTGAATTTACAGAACGCGACGAGCAGTACTTC.

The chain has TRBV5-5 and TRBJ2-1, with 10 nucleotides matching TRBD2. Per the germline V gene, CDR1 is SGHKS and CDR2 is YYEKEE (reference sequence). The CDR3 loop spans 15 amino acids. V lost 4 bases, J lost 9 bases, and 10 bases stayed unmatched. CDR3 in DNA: TGTGCCAGCAGCCGGAGCGGGGGGGCCGGGATTGAGCAGTTCTTC. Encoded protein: CASSRSGGAGIEQFF.

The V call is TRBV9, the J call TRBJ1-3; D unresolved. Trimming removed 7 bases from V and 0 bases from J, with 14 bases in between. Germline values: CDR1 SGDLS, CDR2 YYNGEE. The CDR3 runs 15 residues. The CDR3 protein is CASGTTQFSGNTIYF. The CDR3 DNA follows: TGTGCCAGCGGTACCACACAGTTCTCTGGAAACACCATATATTTT.

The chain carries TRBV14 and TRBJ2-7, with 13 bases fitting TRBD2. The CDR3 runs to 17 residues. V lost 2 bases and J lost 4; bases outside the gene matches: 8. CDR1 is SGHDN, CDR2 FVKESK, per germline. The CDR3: CASSQPPGLAGWYEQYF. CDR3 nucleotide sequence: TGTGCCAGCAGCCAACCTCCGGGACTAGCGGGGTGGTACGAGCAGTACTTC.

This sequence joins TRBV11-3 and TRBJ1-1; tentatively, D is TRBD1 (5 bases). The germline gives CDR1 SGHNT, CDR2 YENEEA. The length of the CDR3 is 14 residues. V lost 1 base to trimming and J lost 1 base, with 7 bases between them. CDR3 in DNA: TGTGCCAGCAGCTTAGTGGGGCCGAACACTGAAGCTTTCTTT. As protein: CASSLVGPNTEAFF.